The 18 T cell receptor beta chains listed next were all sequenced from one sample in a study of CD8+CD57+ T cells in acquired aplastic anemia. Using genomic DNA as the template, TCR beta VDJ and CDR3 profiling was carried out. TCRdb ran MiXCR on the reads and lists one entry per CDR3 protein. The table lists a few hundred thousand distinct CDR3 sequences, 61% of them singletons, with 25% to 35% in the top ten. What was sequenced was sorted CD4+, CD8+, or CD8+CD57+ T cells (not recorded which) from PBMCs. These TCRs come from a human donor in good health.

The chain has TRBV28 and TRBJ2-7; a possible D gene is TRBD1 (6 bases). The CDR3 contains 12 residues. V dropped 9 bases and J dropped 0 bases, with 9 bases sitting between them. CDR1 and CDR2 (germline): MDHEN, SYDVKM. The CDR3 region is CARYRDSYEQYF. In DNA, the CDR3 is TGTGCCAGGTACAGGGACTCCTACGAGCAGTACTTC.

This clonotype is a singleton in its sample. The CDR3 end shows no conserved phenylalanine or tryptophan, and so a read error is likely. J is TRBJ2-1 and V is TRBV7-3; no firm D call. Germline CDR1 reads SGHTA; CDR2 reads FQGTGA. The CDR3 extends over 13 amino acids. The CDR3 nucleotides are TGTGCCAGCAGTTTAATAGGATACAATGAGCAGTTCTAC. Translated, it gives CASSLIGYNEQFY.

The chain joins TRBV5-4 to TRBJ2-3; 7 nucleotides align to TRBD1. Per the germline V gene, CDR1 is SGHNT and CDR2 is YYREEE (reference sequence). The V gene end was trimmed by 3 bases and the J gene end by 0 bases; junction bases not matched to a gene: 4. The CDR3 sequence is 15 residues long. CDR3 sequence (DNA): TGTGCCAGCAGCTCCGGGACAGCTAGCACAGATACGCAGTATTTT. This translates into CASSSGTASTDTQYF.

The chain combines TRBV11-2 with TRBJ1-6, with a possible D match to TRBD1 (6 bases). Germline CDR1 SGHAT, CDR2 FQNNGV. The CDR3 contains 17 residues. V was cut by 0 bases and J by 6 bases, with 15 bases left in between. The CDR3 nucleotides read TGTGCCAGCAGCTTAGATGGAGGCAGGGGAGGTAATTCACCCCTCCACTTT. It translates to CASSLDGGRGGNSPLHF.

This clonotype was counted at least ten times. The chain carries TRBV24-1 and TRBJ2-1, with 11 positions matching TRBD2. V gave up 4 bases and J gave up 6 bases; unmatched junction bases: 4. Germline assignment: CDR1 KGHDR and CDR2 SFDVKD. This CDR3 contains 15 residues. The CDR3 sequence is CATSDGTSGVNEQFF. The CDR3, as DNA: TGTGCCACCAGTGACGGGACTAGCGGAGTCAATGAGCAGTTCTTC.

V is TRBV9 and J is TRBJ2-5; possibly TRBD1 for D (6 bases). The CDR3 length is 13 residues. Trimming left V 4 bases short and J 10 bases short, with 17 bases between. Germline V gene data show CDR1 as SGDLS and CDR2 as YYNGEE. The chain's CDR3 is CASSLGTKGGQYF. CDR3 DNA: TGTGCCAGCAGCCTTGGGACCAAAGGGGGCCAGTACTTC.

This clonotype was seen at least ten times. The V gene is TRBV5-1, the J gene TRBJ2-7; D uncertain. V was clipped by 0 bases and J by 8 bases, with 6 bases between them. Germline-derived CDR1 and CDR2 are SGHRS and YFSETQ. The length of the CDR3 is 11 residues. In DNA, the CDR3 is TGCGCCAGCAGCTTGGAGTCCAAGCAGTACTTC. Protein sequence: CASSLESKQYF. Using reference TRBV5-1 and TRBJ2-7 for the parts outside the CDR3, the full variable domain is KAGVTQTPRYLIKTRGQQVTLSCSPISGHRSVSWYQQTPGQGLQFLFEYFSETQRNKGNFPGRFSGRQFSNSRSEMNVSTLELGDSALYLCASSLESKQYFGPGTRLTVT.

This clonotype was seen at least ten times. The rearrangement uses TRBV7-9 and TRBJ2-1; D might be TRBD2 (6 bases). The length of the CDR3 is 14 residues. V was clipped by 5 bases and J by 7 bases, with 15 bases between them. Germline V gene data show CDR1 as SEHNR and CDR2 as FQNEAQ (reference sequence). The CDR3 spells CASSTGGPSNEQFF. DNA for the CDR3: TGTGCCAGCAGCACTGGAGGGCCTTCGAATGAGCAGTTCTTC.

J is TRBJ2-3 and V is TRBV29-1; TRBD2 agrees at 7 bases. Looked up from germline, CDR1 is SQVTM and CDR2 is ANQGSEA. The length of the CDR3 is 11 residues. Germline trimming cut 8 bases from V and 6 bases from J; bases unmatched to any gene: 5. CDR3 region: CSSSGRDTQYF. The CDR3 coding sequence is TGCAGCTCCTCCGGGAGGGATACGCAGTATTTT.

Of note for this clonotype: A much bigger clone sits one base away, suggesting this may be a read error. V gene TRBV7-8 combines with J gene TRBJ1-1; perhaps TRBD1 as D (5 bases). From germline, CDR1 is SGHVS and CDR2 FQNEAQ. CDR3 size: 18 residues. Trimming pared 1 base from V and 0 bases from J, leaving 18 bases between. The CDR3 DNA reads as TGTGCCAGCAGCTTAGAGAGGGACCCACGTCGCCTGAACACTGAAGCTTTCTTT. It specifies CASSLERDPRRLNTEAFF. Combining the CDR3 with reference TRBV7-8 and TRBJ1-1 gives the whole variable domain GAGVSQSPRYKVAKRGQDVALRCDPISGHVSLFWYQQALGQGPEFLTYFQNEAQLDKSGLPSDRFFAERPEGSVSTLKIQRTQQEDSAVYLCASSLERDPRRLNTEAFFGQGTRLTVV.

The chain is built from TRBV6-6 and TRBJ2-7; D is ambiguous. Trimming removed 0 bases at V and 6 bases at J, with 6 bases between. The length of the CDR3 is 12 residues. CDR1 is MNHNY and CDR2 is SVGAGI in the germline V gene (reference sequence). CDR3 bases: TGTGCCAGCAGTTACTCTAAGTCCGAGCAGTACTTC. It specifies CASSYSKSEQYF.

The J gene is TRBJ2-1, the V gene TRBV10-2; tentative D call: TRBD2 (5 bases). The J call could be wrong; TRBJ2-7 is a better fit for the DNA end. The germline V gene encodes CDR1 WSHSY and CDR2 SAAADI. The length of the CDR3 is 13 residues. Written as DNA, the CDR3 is TGCGCCAGCAAGTTTGAGCGGTACTACGAGCAGTACTTC. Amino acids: CASKFERYYEQYF.

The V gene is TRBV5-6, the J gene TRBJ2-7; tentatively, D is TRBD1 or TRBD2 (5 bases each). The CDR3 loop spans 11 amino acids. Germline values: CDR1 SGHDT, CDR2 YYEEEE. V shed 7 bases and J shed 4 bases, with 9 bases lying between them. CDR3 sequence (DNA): TGTGCCAGCCAGAGGGGTTACGAGCAGTACTTC. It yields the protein CASQRGYEQYF.

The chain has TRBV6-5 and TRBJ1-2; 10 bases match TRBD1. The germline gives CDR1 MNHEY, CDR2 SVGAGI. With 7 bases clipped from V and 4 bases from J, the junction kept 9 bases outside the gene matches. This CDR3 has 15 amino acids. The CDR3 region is CASIKTGGSGYGYTF. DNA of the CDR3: TGTGCCAGCATTAAGACAGGGGGCAGTGGCTATGGCTACACCTTC.

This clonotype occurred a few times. CDR3 sequence (DNA): TGTGCCACCCGGGGATCTAGCTATTCAGCTAACTATGGCTACACCTTC. It is translated as CATRGSSYSANYGYTF. The chain couples TRBV24-1 to TRBJ1-2; D not certain. Trimming cost V 9 bases and J 0 bases, with 19 bases left between them. Germline V lookup: CDR1 KGHDR, CDR2 SFDVKD. CDR3 length: 16 residues.

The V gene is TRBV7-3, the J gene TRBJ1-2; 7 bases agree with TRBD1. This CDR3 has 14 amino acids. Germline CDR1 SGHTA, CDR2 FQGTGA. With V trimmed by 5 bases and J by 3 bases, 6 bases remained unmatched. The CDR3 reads CASSPRGEHYGYTF. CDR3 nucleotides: TGTGCCAGCAGCCCCAGGGGGGAGCACTATGGCTACACCTTC.

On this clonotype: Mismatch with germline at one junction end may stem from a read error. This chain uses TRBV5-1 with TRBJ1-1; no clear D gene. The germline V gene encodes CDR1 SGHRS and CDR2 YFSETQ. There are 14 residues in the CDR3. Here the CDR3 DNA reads TGCGCCAGCAGTTTGGAATACCTGGGGACTGAAGCTTTCTTT. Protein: CASSLEYLGTEAFF.

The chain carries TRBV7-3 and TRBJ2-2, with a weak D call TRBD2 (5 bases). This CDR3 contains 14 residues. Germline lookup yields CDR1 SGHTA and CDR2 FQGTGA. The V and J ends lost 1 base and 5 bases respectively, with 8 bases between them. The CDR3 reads CASSLNGRTGELFF. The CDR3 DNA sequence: TGTGCCAGCAGCTTAAATGGGAGAACCGGGGAGCTGTTTTTT.